One and the same sample provided the 25 T cell receptor beta chains below, sequenced in a study of T cells after yellow fever vaccination. TCRdb reprocessed the 5' RACE reads via MiXCR and lists one record per CDR3 protein. This table has 300,000 or so distinct CDR3 sequences, around 3.9% appearing once. Sequencing was performed on PBMCs, taken 5 days after the yellow fever booster vaccination. These receptors all come from a man younger than 35 who received the YFV17D yellow fever vaccine.

This chain uses TRBV9 with TRBJ2-7; 7 bases match TRBD1. The CDR3 extends over 15 amino acids. Trimming at V came to 0 bases and at J to 3 bases, leaving 6 bases not matched to a gene. The germline CDR1 and CDR2 sequences are SGDLS and YYNGEE. The CDR3 bases are TGTGCCAGCAGCGTAGCTGGGACAGCTGACTACGAGCAGTACTTC. Its translation: CASSVAGTADYEQYF.

This chain uses TRBV4-3 with TRBJ2-1; TRBD1 might be the D (6 bases). Trimming pared 8 bases from V and 3 bases from J, leaving 23 bases between. The CDR3 totals 17 residues. The V gene's germline CDR1 is LGHNA and CDR2 YSLEER. CDR3 DNA sequence: TGCGCCAGCGGCCGGTTACCGGACAGTCAAGGCTACAATGAGCAGTTCTTC. The encoded protein is CASGRLPDSQGYNEQFF.

The gene calls are TRBV7-9 and TRBJ1-2; TRBD1 agrees at 10 bases. This CDR3 is 14 amino acids long. V dropped 5 bases and J dropped 6; count of bases not matched to a gene: 6. Germline values: CDR1 SEHNR, CDR2 FQNEAQ (reference sequence). CDR3 nucleotides: TGTGCCAGCAGCCCCTCTGGACAGGGGGATGGCTACACCTTC. It translates to CASSPSGQGDGYTF. The variable domain in full, with the rest retrieved from reference TRBV7-9 and TRBJ1-2, is DTGVSQNPRHKITKRGQNVTFRCDPISEHNRLYWYRQTLGQGPEFLTYFQNEAQLEKSRLLSDRFSAERPKGSFSTLEIQRTEQGDSAMYLCASSPSGQGDGYTFGSGTRLTVV.

In its sample, this clonotype was seen a few times. The V gene is TRBV7-2, the J gene TRBJ1-5; D not certain. CDR1 and CDR2 (germline): SGHTA, FQGNSA. The V end was cut by 2 bases, the J end by 2 bases, with 10 bases between. The CDR3 runs 15 residues. The CDR3 region is CASSLLWTGNQPQHF. As DNA, the CDR3 is TGTGCCAGCAGCTTATTATGGACGGGCAATCAGCCCCAGCATTTT.

On this clonotype: A read error is possible here, since a much larger clone lies one base away. The gene calls are TRBV6-5 and TRBJ2-3, with 9 bases lining up with TRBD1. This CDR3 comprises 16 residues. J gave up 8 bases and V 3 bases, and 12 bases lay outside the gene matches. Germline loops: CDR1 MNHEY, CDR2 SVGAGI. The CDR3 DNA reads as TGTGCCAGCAGTTATTCCGGACAGGGGATCGCGGTTACGCAGTATTTT. It encodes CASSYSGQGIAVTQYF.

This clonotype came up many times. The chain employs TRBV11-2 and TRBJ2-1; D is unclear. Trimming removed 0 bases at V and 13 bases at J, with 16 bases between. Germline V gene lookup returns CDR1 SGHAT and CDR2 FQNNGV. This CDR3 has 14 amino acids. For the CDR3, the DNA is TGTGCCAGCAGCTTAGATCGGGCGTCCCCTTACCAGTTCTTC. Amino acids: CASSLDRASPYQFF.

The table lists this clonotype with a few counts. The rearrangement uses TRBV5-1 and TRBJ2-3; TRBD2 aligns across 11 bases. The CDR3 sequence is 16 residues long. V trimming: 4 bases; J trimming: 4 bases; junction bases outside the gene matches: 8. Germline V gene lookup returns CDR1 SGHRS and CDR2 YFSETQ. The CDR3 DNA sequence: TGCGCCAGCAGCCCACTACGTAGCGGGGGGGCAGATACGCAGTATTTT. Residues: CASSPLRSGGADTQYF.

The rearrangement joins TRBV2 to TRBJ1-5; the D is unclear. The CDR3 is 14 residues long. Trimming cost V 2 bases and J 0 bases, with 5 bases left between them. Germline V gene sequence: CDR1 SNHLY, CDR2 FYNNEI. The CDR3 sequence: CASSELSSNQPQHF. The CDR3 DNA reads TGTGCCAGCAGTGAACTTAGTAGCAATCAGCCCCAGCATTTT.

This chain connects TRBV25-1 to TRBJ1-1, with D unresolved. V was clipped by 3 bases and J by 5 bases, with 19 bases between them. The CDR3 has 16 residues. Germline loops: CDR1 MGHDK, CDR2 SYGVNS. As DNA, the CDR3 is TGTGCCAGCAGTGAGGGCCACGAGGGAAAGTGGACTGAAGCTTTCTTT. Amino acid sequence: CASSEGHEGKWTEAFF.

The chain uses TRBV5-1 and TRBJ2-5; D is uncertain. The length of the CDR3 is 15 residues. The V and J ends lost 4 bases and 5 bases respectively, with 18 bases between them. In germline, CDR1 is SGHRS, CDR2 YFSETQ. The CDR3 is CASSLGSRAGETQYF. CDR3 nucleotides: TGCGCCAGCAGCCTGGGGTCTCGCGCTGGGGAGACCCAGTACTTC.

This clonotype has a handful of counts. The chain couples TRBV7-2 to TRBJ1-5; D gene unclear. The CDR3 is made up of 12 amino acids. CDR1 is SGHTA, CDR2 FQGNSA, per germline. Trimming took off 6 bases at V and 7 bases at J, with 10 bases between the two ends. In DNA form, the CDR3 reads TGTGCCAGCAGTCGACCTGGGCAGCCCCAGCATTTT. Translating gives CASSRPGQPQHF.

This clonotype was picked up many times. V gene TRBV5-6 combines with J gene TRBJ2-7, with TRBD1 matching over 8 bases. The CDR3 runs to 14 residues. V lost 4 bases to trimming and J lost 2 bases; unmatched junction nucleotides: 5. Germline-derived CDR1 and CDR2 are SGHDT and YYEEEE. The CDR3: CASSRATGAYEQYF. The DNA for the CDR3 is TGTGCCAGCAGCCGCGCGACAGGGGCCTACGAGCAGTACTTC.

The V call is TRBV6-2 or TRBV6-3, the J call TRBJ2-2; 8 positions agree with TRBD1. The CDR3 is 14 amino acids. Germline CDR1 is MNHEY and CDR2 is SVGEGT. V lost 10 bases, J lost 6 bases, and 10 bases stayed unmatched. CDR3 sequence: CATRGPVYPGELFF. CDR3 coding DNA: TGTGCCACCAGGGGGCCAGTCTATCCCGGGGAGCTGTTTTTT.

This clonotype was counted a few times. The V gene is TRBV5-4, the J gene TRBJ2-3; D not certain. The germline V gene encodes CDR1 SGHNT and CDR2 YYREEE (reference sequence). The CDR3 runs 15 residues. The V and J ends lost 0 bases and 0 bases respectively, with 8 bases between them. CDR3 residues: CASSLDGVSTDTQYF. The CDR3 DNA reads TGTGCCAGCAGCTTGGATGGGGTTAGCACAGATACGCAGTATTTT.

Only a few counts were recorded for this clonotype. The J gene is TRBJ2-1, the V gene TRBV29-1; the D is unclear. V dropped 3 bases and J dropped 3 bases, with 12 bases sitting between them. Per germline, CDR1 SQVTM and CDR2 ANQGSEA. The CDR3 has 14 amino acids. CDR3 region: CSVELLMSYNEQFF. DNA for the CDR3: TGCAGCGTTGAGCTGCTAATGAGCTACAATGAGCAGTTCTTC.

This clonotype was recorded many times. The rearrangement uses TRBV6-5 and TRBJ1-1, with D possibly being TRBD1 (5 bases). V lost 2 bases and J lost 4, with 14 bases in between. The CDR3 runs to 15 residues. The germline V gene has CDR1 MNHEY and CDR2 SVGAGI. CDR3 nucleotide sequence: TGTGCCAGCAGTTACCGCGGGGGGGGTGGCACTGAAGCTTTCTTT. It is translated as CASSYRGGGGTEAFF.

In its sample, this clonotype was seen once. With a much larger clone just one base away, this may be a read error. The rearrangement links TRBV12-3 or TRBV12-4 to TRBJ2-7; no clear D. There are 11 residues in the CDR3. The CDR3 DNA follows: TGTGCCAGCAGTTTAGACCACGATCAGTACTTC. Its protein product is CASSLDHDQYF.

This clonotype came up many times. This chain joins TRBV7-2 and TRBJ2-2; tentatively, D is TRBD1 or TRBD2 (6 bases each). The CDR3 runs 14 residues. Trimming removed 4 bases at V and 6 bases at J, with 12 bases between. Germline V gene lookup returns CDR1 SGHTA and CDR2 FQGNSA. The CDR3: CASSWRGAAGELFF. Here the CDR3 DNA reads TGTGCCAGCAGCTGGAGGGGGGCGGCCGGGGAGCTGTTTTTT.

A few counts support this clonotype. This sequence joins TRBV7-2 and TRBJ2-7, with D perhaps matching TRBD2 (6 bases). V lost 2 bases and J lost 2, with 10 bases in between. This CDR3 region has 14 residues. Germline loops: CDR1 SGHTA, CDR2 FQGNSA. The DNA for the CDR3 is TGTGCCAGCAGCTTAACTCCGGGGGCCTACGAGCAGTACGTC. This sequence encodes CASSLTPGAYEQYV.

This clonotype has more than one count but fewer than ten. This chain joins TRBV4-2 and TRBJ2-5; D may correspond to TRBD1 or TRBD2 (6 bases each). V lost 2 bases to trimming and J lost 4 bases, with 14 bases between them. Germline CDR1 reads LGHNA; CDR2 reads YNFKEQ. The CDR3 contains 15 residues. In nucleotides, the CDR3 is TGTGCCAGCAGCCAAAGGGACAACGGGGGAGAGACCCAGTACTTC. It specifies CASSQRDNGGETQYF.

This clonotype came up a few times. The chain combines TRBV11-2 with TRBJ2-7; weak D call: TRBD1 (6 bases). With 4 bases removed from V and 3 bases from J, the gap between germline ends came to 16 bases. Germline CDR1 SGHAT, CDR2 FQNNGV. The CDR3 covers 15 residues. As DNA, the CDR3 is TGTGCCAGCAGCTCGCTTCGGGACAAAGTCTACGAGCAGTACGTC. Amino acid sequence: CASSSLRDKVYEQYV.

The CDR3 reads CASSLWQSQETQYF. CDR3 nucleotide sequence: TGTGCCAGCAGCTTATGGCAGAGCCAAGAGACCCAGTACTTC. This chain connects TRBV7-9 to TRBJ2-5; D remains unclear. V was trimmed by 2 bases and J by 1 base, leaving 8 bases between them. Germline V lookup: CDR1 SEHNR, CDR2 FQNEAQ (reference sequence). CDR3 size: 14 residues.

In its sample, this clonotype was seen many times. V and J are TRBV7-9 and TRBJ1-1, with D tentatively TRBD1 (5 bases). V gave up 5 bases and J gave up 6 bases, with 13 bases separating them. The CDR3 is 13 residues long. Germline CDR1 SEHNR, CDR2 FQNEAQ (reference sequence). Written as DNA, the CDR3 is TGTGCCAGCAGCGTACAGGAGGACGCTGAAGCTTTCTTT. Protein product: CASSVQEDAEAFF.

The J gene is TRBJ2-6, the V gene TRBV14, with D possibly matching TRBD1 (5 bases). The ends were cut back, 3 bases at V and 6 bases at J, with 6 bases in the middle. This CDR3 comprises 13 residues. Germline V gene lookup returns CDR1 SGHDN and CDR2 FVKESK. CDR3 DNA sequence: TGTGCCAGCAGCCACAGGGAGGCCAACGTCCTGACTTTC. Its translation is CASSHREANVLTF.

This clonotype showed up many times. The CDR3 DNA sequence: TGTGCCAGCTCATGGACAGGCACAGATACGCAGTATTTT. Residues: CASSWTGTDTQYF. The chain has TRBV18 and TRBJ2-3, with D maybe TRBD1 (6 bases). The CDR3 has 13 residues. Germline CDR1 KGHSH, CDR2 LQKENI. V lost 5 bases and J 1 base, leaving 7 bases between the germline ends.